These T cell receptor beta chains were read from a single sample in a study of control samples from healthy donors and cancer patients. This table comes from immunoSEQ multiplex PCR, and its TCRdb copy is limited to in-frame clones, with some not included. The profile shows some 98,000 clones, about 81% of them singletons. The sample taken for sequencing was PBMCs. The receptors shown here come from a man between 65 and 85 years old with lung cancer. Each CDR3 is given with its conserved first and last residue. A D gene is named only where the DNA matches it firmly. Rows give clone size only sometimes, using once, few, many, or a class for an expanded clone.

j_gene: TRBJ1-2
d_gene: TRBD1
v_gene: TRBV29-1
abundance: .
CDR3aa: CSTQTGANYGYTF
CDR3nt: TGCAGCACCCAGACAGGGGCGAACTATGGCTACACCTTC

j_gene: TRBJ2-2
d_gene: TRBD2
v_gene: TRBV4-3
abundance: .
CDR3aa: CASSQEGGGNTGELFF
CDR3nt: TGCGCCAGCAGCCAAGAAGGCGGGGGAAACACCGGGGAGCTGTTTTTT

j_gene: TRBJ2-2
d_gene: TRBD2
v_gene: TRBV7-6
abundance: .
CDR3aa: CASSLAASGGTGELFF
CDR3nt: TGTGCCAGCAGCTTAGCGGCTAGCGGGGGAACCGGGGAGCTGTTTTTT

j_gene: TRBJ2-1
d_gene: TRBD2
v_gene: TRBV10-1
abundance: .
CDR3aa: CASSVIAGVSYNEQFF
CDR3nt: TGCGCCAGCAGTGTAATAGCGGGGGTCTCCTACAATGAGCAGTTCTTC

j_gene: TRBJ2-4
d_gene: TRBD2
v_gene: TRBV11-2
abundance: few
CDR3aa: CASSSRPGLALGAKNIQYF
CDR3nt: TGTGCCAGCAGCTCAAGACCGGGACTAGCCTTGGGAGCCAAAAACATTCAGTACTTC

j_gene: TRBJ2-7
d_gene: TRBD1
v_gene: TRBV5-1
abundance: .
CDR3aa: CASSLLGQGASYEQYF
CDR3nt: TGCGCCAGCAGCCTTCTTGGACAGGGAGCATCCTACGAGCAGTACTTC

j_gene: TRBJ1-1
d_gene: TRBD1
v_gene: TRBV7-2
abundance: few
CDR3aa: CASTLFTGTAEAFF
CDR3nt: TGTGCCAGCACCCTCTTTACCGGGACAGCTGAAGCTTTCTTT

j_gene: TRBJ1-1
d_gene: .
v_gene: TRBV7-3
abundance: .
CDR3aa: CASSLTSGGVAEAFF
CDR3nt: TGTGCCAGCAGCTTAACGAGCGGGGGTGTAGCTGAAGCTTTCTTT

j_gene: TRBJ1-2
d_gene: .
v_gene: TRBV30
abundance: .
CDR3aa: CAWSVRVNGYTF
CDR3nt: TGTGCCTGGAGTGTACGCGTGAACGGCTACACCTTC

j_gene: TRBJ2-7
d_gene: TRBD1
v_gene: TRBV2
abundance: .
CDR3aa: CASSLQGVYEQYF
CDR3nt: TGTGCCAGCAGTCTACAGGGGGTTTACGAGCAGTACTTC

j_gene: TRBJ2-1
d_gene: .
v_gene: TRBV18
abundance: .
CDR3aa: CASSDQGPSDNEQFF
CDR3nt: TGTGCCAGCTCCGACCAGGGGCCGAGCGACAATGAGCAGTTCTTC

j_gene: TRBJ1-1
d_gene: .
v_gene: TRBV30
abundance: .
CDR3aa: CAWSVRGRVASTEAFF
CDR3nt: TGTGCCTGGAGTGTACGGGGGCGGGTGGCTAGCACTGAAGCTTTCTTT

j_gene: TRBJ1-4
d_gene: .
v_gene: TRBV7-8
abundance: .
CDR3aa: CASSPSTSNEKLFF
CDR3nt: TGTGCCAGCAGCCCCTCTACTTCTAATGAAAAACTGTTTTTT

j_gene: TRBJ1-5
d_gene: TRBD1
v_gene: TRBV7-9
abundance: .
CDR3aa: CASRTRTGSIPNSNQPQHF
CDR3nt: TGTGCCAGCCGGACAAGGACAGGGTCAATCCCGAATAGCAATCAGCCCCAGCATTTT

j_gene: TRBJ1-5
d_gene: .
v_gene: TRBV6-5
abundance: .
CDR3aa: CASSYQGHQPQHF
CDR3nt: TGTGCCAGCAGTTATCAGGGGCATCAGCCCCAGCATTTT

j_gene: TRBJ2-3
d_gene: TRBD1
v_gene: TRBV4-3
abundance: .
CDR3aa: CASSQSTGGTDTQYF
CDR3nt: TGCGCCAGCAGCCAGTCGACAGGGGGCACAGATACGCAGTATTTT

j_gene: TRBJ1-5
d_gene: .
v_gene: TRBV27
abundance: .
CDR3aa: CASSSGPGNQPQHF
CDR3nt: TGTGCCAGCAGTTCGGGGCCAGGCAATCAGCCCCAGCATTTT

j_gene: TRBJ1-1
d_gene: TRBD1
v_gene: TRBV9
abundance: once
CDR3aa: CASSVEWGTDTEAFF
CDR3nt: TGTGCCAGCAGCGTAGAATGGGGGACAGACACTGAAGCTTTCTTT

j_gene: TRBJ2-1
d_gene: .
v_gene: TRBV4-3
abundance: .
CDR3aa: CASSQDTSGATEQFF
CDR3nt: TGCGCCAGCAGCCAAGATACATCCGGGGCTACTGAGCAGTTCTTC

j_gene: TRBJ2-3
d_gene: TRBD2
v_gene: TRBV7-8
abundance: .
CDR3aa: CASSLASGNTDTQYF
CDR3nt: TGTGCCAGCAGCTTGGCTAGCGGGAACACAGATACGCAGTATTTT

j_gene: TRBJ2-5
d_gene: TRBD2
v_gene: TRBV5-1
abundance: .
CDR3aa: CASSLDTPLAGEETQYF
CDR3nt: TGCGCCAGCAGCTTGGATACACCGCTAGCGGGGGAAGAGACCCAGTACTTC

j_gene: TRBJ2-4
d_gene: .
v_gene: TRBV19
abundance: few
CDR3aa: CASSIASAKNIQYF
CDR3nt: TGTGCCAGTAGTATAGCCAGCGCCAAAAACATTCAGTACTTC

j_gene: TRBJ2-7
d_gene: .
v_gene: TRBV30
abundance: .
CDR3aa: CAWSGRGTYEQYF
CDR3nt: TGTGCCTGGAGTGGGCGGGGCACCTACGAGCAGTACTTC

j_gene: TRBJ2-6
d_gene: .
v_gene: TRBV6-5
abundance: .
CDR3aa: CASSYSGGSGANVLTF
CDR3nt: TGTGCCAGCAGTTACTCGGGGGGCTCTGGGGCCAACGTCCTGACTTTC

j_gene: TRBJ1-1
d_gene: .
v_gene: TRBV19
abundance: .
CDR3aa: CASSIVAGPEAFF
CDR3nt: TGTGCCAGTAGTATAGTGGCAGGACCTGAAGCTTTCTTT

j_gene: TRBJ1-4
d_gene: .
v_gene: TRBV6-5
abundance: .
CDR3aa: CASSLARERREKLFF
CDR3nt: TGTGCCAGCAGTCTTGCTCGGGAAAGGAGGGAAAAACTGTTTTTT

j_gene: TRBJ2-3
d_gene: TRBD2
v_gene: TRBV7-3
abundance: .
CDR3aa: CASAAGVLTDTQYF
CDR3nt: TGTGCCAGCGCGGCGGGGGTACTCACAGATACGCAGTATTTT

j_gene: TRBJ2-1
d_gene: TRBD2
v_gene: TRBV4-2
abundance: .
CDR3aa: CASSQNPRGGGNNEQFF
CDR3nt: TGTGCCAGCAGCCAAAACCCTAGAGGCGGGGGGAACAATGAGCAGTTCTTC

j_gene: TRBJ2-5
d_gene: .
v_gene: TRBV6-5
abundance: .
CDR3aa: CASSSGGVNSVTQYF
CDR3nt: TGTGCCAGCAGTTCGGGGGGCGTTAATTCGGTGACCCAGTACTTC

j_gene: TRBJ2-7
d_gene: TRBD1
v_gene: TRBV11-2
abundance: .
CDR3aa: CASSTPQGALGDEQYF
CDR3nt: TGTGCCAGCAGCACACCCCAGGGGGCGCTTGGGGACGAGCAGTACTTC

j_gene: TRBJ2-1
d_gene: .
v_gene: TRBV6-2/TRBV6-3
abundance: once
CDR3aa: CASSYERDYNEQFF
CDR3nt: TGTGCCAGCAGTTATGAACGGGACTACAATGAGCAGTTCTTC

j_gene: TRBJ2-7
d_gene: TRBD1
v_gene: TRBV15
abundance: .
CDR3aa: CATSRDRGSYEQYF
CDR3nt: TGTGCCACCAGCAGGGACAGGGGTTCCTACGAGCAGTACTTC

j_gene: TRBJ2-3
d_gene: TRBD2
v_gene: TRBV4-1
abundance: few
CDR3aa: CASSLVAGGPGDTQYF
CDR3nt: TGCGCCAGCAGCCTCGTAGCGGGGGGGCCAGGGGATACGCAGTATTTT

j_gene: TRBJ2-1
d_gene: TRBD2
v_gene: TRBV24-1
abundance: .
CDR3aa: CATSDSGLVKFHEQFF
CDR3nt: TGTGCCACCAGTGATTCGGGACTAGTGAAATTCCATGAGCAGTTCTTC

j_gene: TRBJ2-1
d_gene: .
v_gene: TRBV11-2
abundance: .
CDR3aa: CASSLAQGPEQFF
CDR3nt: TGTGCCAGCAGCTTAGCTCAGGGTCCCGAGCAGTTCTTC

j_gene: TRBJ2-7
d_gene: .
v_gene: TRBV3-1/TRBV3-2
abundance: .
CDR3aa: CASSQDLGSTPTF
CDR3nt: TGTGCCAGCAGCCAAGACCTGGGGAGCACCCCCACCTTC

j_gene: TRBJ1-1
d_gene: .
v_gene: TRBV19
abundance: .
CDR3aa: CASSISLNTEAFF
CDR3nt: TGTGCCAGTAGTATCTCTTTGAACACTGAAGCTTTCTTT

j_gene: TRBJ2-3
d_gene: TRBD1
v_gene: TRBV28
abundance: .
CDR3aa: CASGAAGQGTDTQYF
CDR3nt: TGTGCCAGCGGCGCGGCCGGACAGGGCACAGATACGCAGTATTTT

j_gene: TRBJ2-7
d_gene: TRBD2
v_gene: TRBV6-5
abundance: .
CDR3aa: CASSYSGGARPYEQYF
CDR3nt: TGTGCCAGCAGTTACTCCGGGGGGGCGCGCCCTTACGAGCAGTACTTC

j_gene: TRBJ2-4
d_gene: .
v_gene: TRBV5-6
abundance: .
CDR3aa: CASSFQGLAKNIQYF
CDR3nt: TGTGCCAGCAGCTTCCAGGGCCTAGCCAAAAACATTCAGTACTTC

j_gene: TRBJ2-2
d_gene: .
v_gene: TRBV3-1/TRBV3-2
abundance: .
CDR3aa: CASSLGQSTGELFF
CDR3nt: TGTGCCAGCAGCCTTGGACAGAGCACCGGGGAGCTGTTTTTT

j_gene: TRBJ2-4
d_gene: .
v_gene: TRBV7-9
abundance: .
CDR3aa: CASSLGTGPKNIQYF
CDR3nt: TGTGCCAGCAGCTTAGGAACAGGCCCCAAAAACATTCAGTACTTC

j_gene: TRBJ2-1
d_gene: .
v_gene: TRBV6-5
abundance: .
CDR3aa: CASRRTDYNEQFF
CDR3nt: TGTGCCAGCAGGAGGACAGACTACAATGAGCAGTTCTTC

j_gene: TRBJ1-5
d_gene: .
v_gene: TRBV2
abundance: once
CDR3aa: CASSVWGREDQPQHF
CDR3nt: TGTGCCAGCAGTGTGTGGGGCCGGGAGGATCAGCCCCAGCATTTT

j_gene: TRBJ2-7
d_gene: TRBD1
v_gene: TRBV2
abundance: .
CDR3aa: CASSETWGQSYYEQYF
CDR3nt: TGTGCCAGCAGTGAAACTTGGGGACAGTCCTATTACGAGCAGTACTTC

j_gene: TRBJ2-5
d_gene: .
v_gene: TRBV2
abundance: .
CDR3aa: CASSVAAAQETQYF
CDR3nt: TGTGCCAGCAGTGTAGCCGCGGCCCAAGAGACCCAGTACTTC

j_gene: TRBJ1-1
d_gene: .
v_gene: TRBV15
abundance: few
CDR3aa: CATSRIAAGGTEAFF
CDR3nt: TGTGCCACCAGCAGAATCGCTGCAGGAGGCACTGAAGCTTTCTTT

j_gene: TRBJ2-7
d_gene: TRBD2
v_gene: TRBV28
abundance: .
CDR3aa: CASSLGLAGYEQYF
CDR3nt: TGTGCCAGCAGTTTGGGGCTAGCGGGGTACGAGCAGTACTTC